This T cell receptor beta chain is from a study of cytomegalovirus exposure and HLA in healthy donors. For the study at large: Most genotyped donors, 81% of about 400, had Caucasian-associated genetic ancestry.

Notes on this clone: Its matching antigen is unknown.

Primers for the PCR totalled 60 Vbeta and 13 Jbeta. Assay used: immunoSEQ multiplex PCR; TCRdb lists only in-frame clones, some missing. The profile shows about 120,000 clones, 77% of them singletons. Whole-study findings and limits: Data from an earlier analysis indicated that most TCR beta V segments were productive either about 87% or about 30% of the time.

The ends were cut back, 1 base at V and 6 bases at J, with 9 bases in the middle. Germline V gene sequence: CDR1 MNHNS, CDR2 SASEGT. This CDR3 has 14 residues. Source material: PBMCs. The source of this sequence is a man aged 18 to 30 in good health and CMV-seropositive. This chain joins TRBV6-1 and TRBJ1-4; D not resolved. The CDR3 nucleotides are TGTGCCAGCAGTGAAGGGCCCGTCGATGAAAAACTGTTTTTT. Translation gives CASSEGPVDEKLFF.